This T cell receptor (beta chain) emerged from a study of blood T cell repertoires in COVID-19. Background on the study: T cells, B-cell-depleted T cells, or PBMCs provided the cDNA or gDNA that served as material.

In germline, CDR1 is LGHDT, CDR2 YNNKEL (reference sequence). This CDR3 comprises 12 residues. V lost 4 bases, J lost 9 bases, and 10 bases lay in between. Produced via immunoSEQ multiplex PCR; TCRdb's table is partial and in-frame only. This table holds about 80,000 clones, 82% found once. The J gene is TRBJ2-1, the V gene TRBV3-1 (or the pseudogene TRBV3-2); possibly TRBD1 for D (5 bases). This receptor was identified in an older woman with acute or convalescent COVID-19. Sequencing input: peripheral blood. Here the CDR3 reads CASSPQVGEQFF. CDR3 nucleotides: TGTGCCAGCAGCCCACAGGTGGGTGAGCAGTTCTTC.